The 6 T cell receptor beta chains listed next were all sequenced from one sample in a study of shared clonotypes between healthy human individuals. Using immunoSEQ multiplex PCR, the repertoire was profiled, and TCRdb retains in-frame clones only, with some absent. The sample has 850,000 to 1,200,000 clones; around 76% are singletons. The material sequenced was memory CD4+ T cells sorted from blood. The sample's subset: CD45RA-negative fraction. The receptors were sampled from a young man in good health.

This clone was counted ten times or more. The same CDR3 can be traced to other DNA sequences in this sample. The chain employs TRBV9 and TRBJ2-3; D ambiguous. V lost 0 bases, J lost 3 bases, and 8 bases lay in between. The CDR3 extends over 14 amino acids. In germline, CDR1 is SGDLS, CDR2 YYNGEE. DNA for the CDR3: TGTGCCAGCAGCGTAGGGGCGCCTACAGATACGCAGTATTTT. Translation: CASSVGAPTDTQYF.

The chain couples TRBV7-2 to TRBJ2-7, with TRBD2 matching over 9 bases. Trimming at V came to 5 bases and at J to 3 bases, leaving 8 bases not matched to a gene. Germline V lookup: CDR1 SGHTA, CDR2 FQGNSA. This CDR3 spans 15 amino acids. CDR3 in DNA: TGTGCCAGCAGCCTGCATAGCGGGGGCAGCTACGAGCAGTACTTC. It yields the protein CASSLHSGGSYEQYF.

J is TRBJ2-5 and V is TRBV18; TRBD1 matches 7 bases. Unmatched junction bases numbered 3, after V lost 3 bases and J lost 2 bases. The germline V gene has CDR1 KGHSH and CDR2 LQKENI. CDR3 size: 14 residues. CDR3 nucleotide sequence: TGTGCCAGCTCACCGGGACAGATACAAGAGACCCAGTACTTC. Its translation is CASSPGQIQETQYF.

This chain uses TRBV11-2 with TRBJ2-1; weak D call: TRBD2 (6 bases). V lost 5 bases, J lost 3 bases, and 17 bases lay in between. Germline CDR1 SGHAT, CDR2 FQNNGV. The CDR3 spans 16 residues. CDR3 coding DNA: TGTGCCAGCAGCATATACCTGGGGGGAAGCTACAATGAGCAGTTCTTC. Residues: CASSIYLGGSYNEQFF.

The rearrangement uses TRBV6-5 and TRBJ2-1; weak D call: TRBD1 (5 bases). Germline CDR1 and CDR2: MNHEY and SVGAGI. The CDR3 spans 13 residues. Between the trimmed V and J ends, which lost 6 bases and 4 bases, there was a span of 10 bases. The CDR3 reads CASSSPGYNEQFF. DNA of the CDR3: TGTGCCAGCAGCTCTCCAGGGTACAATGAGCAGTTCTTC.

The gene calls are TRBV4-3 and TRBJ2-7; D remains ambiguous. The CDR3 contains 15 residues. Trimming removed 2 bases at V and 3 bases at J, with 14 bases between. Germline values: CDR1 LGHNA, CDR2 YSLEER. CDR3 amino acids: CASSQIFLGSYEQYF. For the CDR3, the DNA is TGCGCCAGCAGCCAAATCTTCCTAGGAAGCTACGAGCAGTACTTC.